The 21 T cell receptor beta chains given below trace back to one sample, sequenced in a study of CD8 T cells in Susac syndrome. Roughly 0.45 to 1 ug RNA was reverse transcribed with random hexamers. TCRdb used MiXCR to reprocess the immunoSEQ multiplex PCR reads, holding one entry per CDR3 protein. Of 56,000 or so distinct CDR3 sequences in the sample, 95% are singletons; the top ten hold less than 0.8%. The sample comprised CD8+ T cells from PBMCs. These receptors all come from a human donor with Susac syndrome.

This chain joins TRBV2 and TRBJ1-6; D might be TRBD1 (5 bases). Looked up from germline, CDR1 is SNHLY and CDR2 is FYNNEI. This CDR3 is built from 16 residues. Trimming shortened V by 6 bases and J by 6 bases, and 18 bases separated the two germline ends. The DNA for the CDR3 is TGTGCCAGCAGCCCTTTTGGTACGGGGGTTAATTCACCCCTCCACTTT. Residues: CASSPFGTGVNSPLHF.

The chain employs TRBV7-2 and TRBJ1-1; D uncertain. Germline CDR1 is SGHTA and CDR2 is FQGNSA. V lost 3 bases and J lost 0, with 2 bases in between. CDR3 size: 12 residues. Written as DNA, the CDR3 is TGTGCCAGCAGCTTTATGAACACTGAAGCTTTCTTT. It codes for CASSFMNTEAFF.

This chain connects TRBV19 to TRBJ2-5; D unresolved. This CDR3 region has 13 residues. V lost 4 bases, J lost 5 bases, and 11 bases lay in between. Germline V gives CDR1 LNHDA, CDR2 SQIVND (reference sequence). The CDR3 here is CASSTSGSETQYF. The CDR3 DNA follows: TGTGCCAGTAGTACCTCCGGGTCGGAGACCCAGTACTTC.

The genes are TRBV20-1 and TRBJ2-1; D is perhaps TRBD1 or TRBD2 (5 bases each). The V end was cut by 6 bases, the J end by 8 bases, with 11 bases between. This CDR3 contains 11 residues. Germline V gene lookup returns CDR1 DFQATT and CDR2 SNEGSKA (reference sequence). The CDR3 sequence is CSAEPGHEQFF. Written as DNA, the CDR3 is TGCAGTGCGGAGCCGGGACATGAGCAGTTCTTC.

The rearrangement links TRBV30 to TRBJ2-5; TRBD1 agrees at 7 bases. Germline V gene lookup returns CDR1 GTSNPN and CDR2 SVGIG (reference sequence). This CDR3 comprises 14 residues. V trimming: 1 base; J trimming: 2 bases; junction bases outside the gene matches: 4. CDR3 in DNA: TGTGCCTGGAGTGGGACAGGATTACAAGAGACCCAGTACTTC. Translated: CAWSGTGLQETQYF. Supplemented by reference TRBV30 and TRBJ2-5, the full variable domain reads SQTIHQWPATLVQPVGSPLSLECTVEGTSNPNLYWYRQAAGRGLQLLFYSVGIGQISSEVPQNLSASRPQDRQFILSSKKLLLSDSGFYLCAWSGTGLQETQYFGPGTRLLVL.

The CDR3 sequence is CASSQETAGGPYEQYF. The CDR3 DNA reads as TGTGCCAGCAGCCAAGAGACAGCGGGGGGACCCTACGAGCAGTACTTC. The genes are TRBV3-1 and TRBJ2-7, with 9 positions matching TRBD2. V trimming: 0 bases; J trimming: 2 bases; junction bases outside the gene matches: 5. This CDR3 has 16 residues. Germline loops: CDR1 LGHDT, CDR2 YNNKEL (reference sequence).

The chain is built from TRBV28 and TRBJ1-1; 7 bases agree with TRBD1. The CDR3 is 15 residues long. Trimming removed 5 bases from V and 3 bases from J; junction bases left unmatched: 9. The germline CDR1 and CDR2 sequences are MDHEN and SYDVKM. In DNA, the CDR3 is TGTGCCAGCAGTCCCGTCGACAGGGAGGACACTGAAGCTTTCTTT. Translating it yields CASSPVDREDTEAFF. Based on the CDR3 plus reference TRBV28 and TRBJ1-1, the full variable domain is DVKVTQSSRYLVKRTGEKVFLECVQDMDHENMFWYRQDPGLGLRLIYFSYDVKMKEKGDIPEGYSVSREKKERFSLILESASTNQTSMYLCASSPVDREDTEAFFGQGTRLTVV.

This chain joins TRBV5-6 and TRBJ1-4; no firm D call. CDR3 length: 17 residues. The V gene's germline CDR1 is SGHDT and CDR2 YYEEEE. The ends were cut back, 0 bases at V and 7 bases at J, with 19 bases in the middle. CDR3 nucleotides: TGTGCCAGCAGCTTGGAGAAGCGAACCGGGGTTCGTGAAAAACTGTTTTTT. Protein sequence: CASSLEKRTGVREKLFF.

The chain employs TRBV14 and TRBJ2-7; tentatively, D is TRBD2 (6 bases). CDR3 length equals 15 residues. Trimming removed 4 bases from V and 0 bases from J, with 13 bases in between. The V gene's germline CDR1 is SGHDN and CDR2 FVKESK. The CDR3 DNA is TGTGCCAGCAGCCCCGAGTTGGGGGGCTCCTACGAGCAGTACTTC. It codes for CASSPELGGSYEQYF.

CDR3 region: CASSRVRGGSEKLFF. The CDR3 DNA is TGTGCCAGCAGTCGGGTCCGGGGAGGGAGTGAAAAACTGTTTTTT. The J gene is TRBJ1-4, the V gene TRBV6-1; D not certain. This CDR3 has 15 residues. V was trimmed by 5 bases and J by 7 bases, leaving 17 bases between them. Germline V gene data show CDR1 as MNHNS and CDR2 as SASEGT.

The chain employs TRBV2 and TRBJ2-3; D gene unclear. Germline CDR1 is SNHLY and CDR2 is FYNNEI. The CDR3 loop spans 11 amino acids. With 8 bases removed from V and 4 bases from J, the gap between germline ends came to 7 bases. CDR3 DNA sequence: TGTGCCAGCGCTGGATCAGATACGCAGTATTTT. Amino acid sequence: CASAGSDTQYF.

V gene TRBV27 combines with J gene TRBJ2-1; D uncertain. V was shortened by 3 bases and J by 8 bases, with 5 bases between the two germline ends. Germline V gene data show CDR1 as MNHEY and CDR2 as SMNVEV (reference sequence). This CDR3 region has 11 residues. The CDR3 sequence is CASSFFDEQFF. The DNA for the CDR3 is TGTGCCAGCAGTTTCTTCGATGAGCAGTTCTTC.

The chain combines TRBV7-9 with TRBJ2-5; 12 bases fit TRBD2. Germline V gene sequence: CDR1 SEHNR, CDR2 FQNEAQ (reference sequence). The V segment lost 5 bases and the J segment 5 bases; nucleotides outside the gene matches: 6. The CDR3 has 15 residues. Written as DNA, the CDR3 is TGTGCCAGCAGCCACCTAGCGGGGGGGCTGGAGACCCAGTACTTC. It is translated as CASSHLAGGLETQYF. Combining the CDR3 with reference TRBV7-9 and TRBJ2-5 gives the whole variable domain DTGVSQNPRHKITKRGQNVTFRCDPISEHNRLYWYRQTLGQGPEFLTYFQNEAQLEKSRLLSDRFSAERPKGSFSTLEIQRTEQGDSAMYLCASSHLAGGLETQYFGPGTRLLVL.

This clonotype was counted once. V and J are TRBV15 and TRBJ2-1; the match to TRBD2 covers 13 bases. After removal of 5 bases from V and 7 bases from J, the junction contained 5 bases not matched to a gene. Germline lookup yields CDR1 LNHNV and CDR2 YYDKDF (reference sequence). The CDR3 loop spans 15 amino acids. CDR3 residues: CATSYTSGGANEQFF. The CDR3 DNA sequence: TGTGCCACCAGCTATACTAGCGGGGGGGCGAATGAGCAGTTCTTC.

The CDR3: CASSYSRTGMAGELFF. DNA for the CDR3: TGTGCCAGCAGTTACTCGAGGACAGGGATGGCCGGGGAGCTGTTTTTT. J is TRBJ2-2 and V is TRBV6-6; 8 bases fit TRBD1. The CDR3 is made up of 16 amino acids. J was trimmed by 6 bases and V by 0 bases; bases with no gene match: 6. Germline CDR1 and CDR2: MNHNY and SVGAGI (reference sequence).

The J gene is TRBJ2-7, the V gene TRBV30, with 8 nucleotides matching TRBD1. This CDR3 is 13 amino acids long. Germline values: CDR1 GTSNPN, CDR2 SVGIG (reference sequence). V dropped 4 bases and J dropped 3; count of bases not matched to a gene: 5. The chain's CDR3 is CAWNPQGDYEQYF. Here the CDR3 DNA reads TGTGCCTGGAACCCACAGGGGGACTACGAGCAGTACTTC.

V and J are TRBV14 and TRBJ2-3; 8 bases line up with TRBD2. J gave up 1 base and V 2 bases, and 5 bases lay outside the gene matches. Germline CDR1 is SGHDN and CDR2 is FVKESK. This CDR3 contains 16 residues. Here the CDR3 reads CASSQRSGGGTDTQYF. CDR3 nucleotide sequence: TGTGCCAGCAGCCAAAGGAGCGGGGGAGGCACAGATACGCAGTATTTT.

This clonotype is termed medium-sized. The rearrangement links TRBV12-3 or TRBV12-4 to TRBJ2-5; no reliable D call. V was trimmed by 1 base and J by 5 bases, leaving 2 bases between them. The CDR3 has 11 residues. The CDR3 DNA reads as TGTGCCAGCAGTTTAGGGGAGACCCAGTACTTC. Translated: CASSLGETQYF.

The rearrangement uses TRBV6-5 and TRBJ2-1; TRBD1 might be the D (5 bases). V lost 6 bases and J lost 11, with 14 bases in between. This CDR3 is 12 amino acids long. Germline V gene lookup returns CDR1 MNHEY and CDR2 SVGAGI. CDR3 nucleotides: TGTGCCAGCAGCCCCGACAGAACCCAGCAGTTCTTC. Encoded protein: CASSPDRTQQFF.

CDR3 residues: CASSSGQGAKKDTQYF. CDR3 in DNA: TGTGCCAGCAGCTCCGGACAGGGGGCGAAGAAGGATACGCAGTATTTT. V and J are TRBV5-4 and TRBJ2-3; 11 bases are a match to TRBD1. Unmatched junction bases numbered 9, after V lost 3 bases and J lost 6 bases. The V gene's germline CDR1 is SGHNT and CDR2 YYREEE (reference sequence). The CDR3 extends over 16 amino acids.

The chain joins TRBV2 to TRBJ1-2; D is uncertain. The V end lost 7 bases, the J end lost 2 bases, and 8 bases lay between the germline ends. The CDR3 length is 12 residues. CDR1 and CDR2 (germline): SNHLY, FYNNEI. CDR3 nucleotides: TGTGCCAGCACTGTAAGGAACTATGGCTACACCTTC. It encodes CASTVRNYGYTF.